This T cell receptor beta chain was observed in a study of T cells in Graves' hyperthyroidism and ophthalmopathy. Background on the study: Staff took peripheral blood when the initial diagnosis was made, before any treatment began.

It was RNA transcripts that yielded the amplified TCR beta CDR3 regions. The TCR CDR3 was amplified in a first-round RT-PCR using the HTBI primer set. TCRdb recomputed calls from the multiplex PCR reads with MiXCR, one row per CDR3 protein. The sample has under 350,000 distinct CDR3 sequences; roughly 15% are singletons. In germline, CDR1 is DFQATT, CDR2 SNEGSKA (reference sequence). The CDR3 is 16 amino acids. The junction had 9 bases not matched to a gene; V was cut back by 0 bases and J by 4 bases. In its sample, this clonotype was seen many times. For Graves' hyperthyroidism to be stable, ophthalmopathy could not progress within 18 months.

The gene calls are TRBV20-1 and TRBJ2-3; 8 nucleotides align to TRBD1. Sequencing was performed on blood. The receptor's source is a woman in her 40s with Graves' hyperthyroidism. The DNA of the CDR3 is TGCAGTGCTAGAGATTCGGCAGGGGGCTTAGCAGATACGCAGTATTTT. Its protein product is CSARDSAGGLADTQYF.